The source of this TCR beta chain is a study of blood T cell repertoires in COVID-19. The wider study: The United States, Italy and Spain were the sources of the acute and convalescent COVID-19 samples. From T cells, B-cell-depleted T cells, or PBMCs came the material, which was cDNA or gDNA.

Authors' data handling: Amplification of reference gene primers provided the estimated nucleated cell counts. Clones were read by immunoSEQ multiplex PCR, and TCRdb kept only the in-frame ones, dropping some. V and J calls and clone size are as listed in that table; D and trimming were resolved from the DNA. The sample lists over 400,000 clones, approximately 83% occurring once. The length of the CDR3 is 16 residues. CDR1 and CDR2 (germline): MNHEY, SVGEGT. Between the trimmed V and J ends, which lost 0 bases and 0 bases, there was a span of 12 bases. J is TRBJ2-7 and V is TRBV6-2 or TRBV6-3; D remains ambiguous. The clonotype originates from a human donor in a cohort sampled during active COVID-19. Material: peripheral blood. The CDR3 reads CASSYSSQIPSYEQYF. In DNA, the CDR3 is TGTGCCAGCAGTTACTCCTCACAGATCCCCTCCTACGAGCAGTACTTC.